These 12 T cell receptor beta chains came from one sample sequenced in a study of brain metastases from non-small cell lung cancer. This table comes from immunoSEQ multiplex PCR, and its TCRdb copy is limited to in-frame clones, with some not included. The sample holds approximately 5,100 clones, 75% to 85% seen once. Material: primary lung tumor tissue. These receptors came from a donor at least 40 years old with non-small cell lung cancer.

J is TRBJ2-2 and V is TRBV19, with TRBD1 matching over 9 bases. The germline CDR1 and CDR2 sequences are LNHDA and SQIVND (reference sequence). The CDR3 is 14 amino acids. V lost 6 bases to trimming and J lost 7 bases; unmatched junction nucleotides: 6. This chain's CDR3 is CASSTGGAGGELFF. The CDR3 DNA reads TGTGCCAGTAGCACAGGGGGCGCGGGCGGGGAGCTGTTTTTT.

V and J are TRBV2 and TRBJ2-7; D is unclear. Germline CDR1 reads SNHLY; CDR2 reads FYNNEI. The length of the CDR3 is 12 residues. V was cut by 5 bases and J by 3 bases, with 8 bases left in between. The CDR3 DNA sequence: TGTGCCAGCAGTCTCCAGAACTACGAGCAGTACTTC. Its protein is CASSLQNYEQYF.

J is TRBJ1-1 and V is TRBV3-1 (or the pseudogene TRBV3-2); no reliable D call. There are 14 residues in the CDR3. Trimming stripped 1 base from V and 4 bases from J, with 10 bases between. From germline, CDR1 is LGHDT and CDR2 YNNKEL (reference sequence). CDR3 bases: TGTGCCAGCAGCCAAGCAGTTCCTGGCACTGAAGCTTTCTTT. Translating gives CASSQAVPGTEAFF.

CDR3 sequence (DNA): TGTGCCAGCAGTTTAGGGACAGCCTATGGCTACACCTTC. It specifies CASSLGTAYGYTF. The chain couples TRBV27 to TRBJ1-2; 7 bases align to TRBD1. The germline V gene encodes CDR1 MNHEY and CDR2 SMNVEV (reference sequence). The CDR3 is 13 residues long. V trimming: 2 bases; J trimming: 4 bases; junction bases outside the gene matches: 1.

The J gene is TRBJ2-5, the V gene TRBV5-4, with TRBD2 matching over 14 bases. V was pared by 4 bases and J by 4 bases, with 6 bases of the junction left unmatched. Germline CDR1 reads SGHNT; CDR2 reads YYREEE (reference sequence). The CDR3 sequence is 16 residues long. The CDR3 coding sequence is TGTGCCAGCAGCCTTGGGACTAGCGGGAGCAGAGAGACCCAGTACTTC. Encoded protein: CASSLGTSGSRETQYF.

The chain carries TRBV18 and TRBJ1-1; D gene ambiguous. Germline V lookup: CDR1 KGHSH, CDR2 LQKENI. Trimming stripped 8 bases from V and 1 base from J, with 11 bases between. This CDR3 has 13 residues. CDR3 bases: TGTGCCAGCAGCAAGGACTGGAACACTGAAGCTTTCTTT. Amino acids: CASSKDWNTEAFF.

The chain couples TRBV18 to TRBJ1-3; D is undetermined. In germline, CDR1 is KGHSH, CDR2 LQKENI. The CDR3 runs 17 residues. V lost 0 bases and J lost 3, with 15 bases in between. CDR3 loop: CASSPPDGLPLGNTIYF. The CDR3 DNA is TGTGCCAGCTCACCACCGGACGGACTCCCGCTTGGAAACACCATATATTTT.

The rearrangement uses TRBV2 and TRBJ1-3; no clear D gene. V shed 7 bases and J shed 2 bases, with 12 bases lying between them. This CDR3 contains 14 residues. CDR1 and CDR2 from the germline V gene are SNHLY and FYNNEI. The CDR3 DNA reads TGTGCCAGCAAGTTAGAGGGCGCTGGAAACACCATATATTTT. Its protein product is CASKLEGAGNTIYF.

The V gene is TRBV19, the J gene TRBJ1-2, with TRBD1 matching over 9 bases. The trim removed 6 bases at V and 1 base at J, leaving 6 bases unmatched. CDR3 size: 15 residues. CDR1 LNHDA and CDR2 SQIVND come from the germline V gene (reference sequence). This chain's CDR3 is CASRNTGGLNYGYTF. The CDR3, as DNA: TGTGCCAGTAGAAATACAGGGGGCCTTAACTATGGCTACACCTTC. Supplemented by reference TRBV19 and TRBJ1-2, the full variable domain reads DGGITQSPKYLFRKEGQNVTLSCEQNLNHDAMYWYRQDPGQGLRLIYYSQIVNDFQKGDIAEGYSVSREKKESFPLTVTSAQKNPTAFYLCASRNTGGLNYGYTFGSGTRLTVV.

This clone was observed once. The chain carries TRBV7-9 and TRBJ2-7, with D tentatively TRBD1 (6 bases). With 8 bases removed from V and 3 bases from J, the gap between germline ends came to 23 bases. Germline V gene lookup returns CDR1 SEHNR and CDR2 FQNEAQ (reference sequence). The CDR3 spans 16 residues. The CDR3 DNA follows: TGTGCCAGCTCCCAGGGAAGGGGGATCCCCGTCTACGAGCAGTACTTC. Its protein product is CASSQGRGIPVYEQYF.

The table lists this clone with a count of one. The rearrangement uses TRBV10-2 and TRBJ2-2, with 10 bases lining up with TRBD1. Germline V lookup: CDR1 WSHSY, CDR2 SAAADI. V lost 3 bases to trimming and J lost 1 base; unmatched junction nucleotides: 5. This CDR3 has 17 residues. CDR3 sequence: CASSDRQGAGNTGELFF. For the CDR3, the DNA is TGCGCCAGCAGTGACAGACAGGGGGCAGGGAACACCGGGGAGCTGTTTTTT.

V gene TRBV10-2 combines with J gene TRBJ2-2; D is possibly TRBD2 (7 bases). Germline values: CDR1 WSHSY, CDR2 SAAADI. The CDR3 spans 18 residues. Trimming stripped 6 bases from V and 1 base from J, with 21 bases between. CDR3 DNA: TGCGCCAGCAGAGGCCGGGGGCATAGCGGGCGGAACACCGGGGAGCTGTTTTTT. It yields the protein CASRGRGHSGRNTGELFF.